A single sample is the source of the 2 T cell receptor beta chains below, sequenced in a study of a mutant IDH1 vaccine in newly diagnosed glioma. Antigens for these TCRs are unknown. Sequencing was performed with immunoSEQ multiplex PCR; in TCRdb, only in-frame clones are kept and a portion is missing. The sample has roughly 120,000 clones, about nine tenths seen once. Time point: week 11, during vaccination. Each vaccine dose was 300 ug of mutant IDH1 20-mer peptide, with topical imiquimod. This material consisted of PBMCs, taken from a glioma patient whose treatment included an IDH1 peptide vaccine. All receptors come from a woman between 45 and 65 years old with glioma.

This clone was recorded only once. The chain employs TRBV6-6 and TRBJ2-7, with unresolved D. V was pared by 8 bases and J by 1 base, with 6 bases between. This CDR3 contains 11 residues. From germline, CDR1 is MNHNY and CDR2 SVGAGI (reference sequence). CDR3: CASYGSYEQYF. The DNA of the CDR3 is TGTGCCAGCTACGGATCCTACGAGCAGTACTTC.

The rearrangement uses TRBV5-6 and TRBJ2-7; D ambiguous. The V and J ends lost 4 bases and 1 base respectively, with 12 bases between them. Germline V CDR1 and CDR2: SGHDT, YYEEEE. The CDR3 is made up of 14 amino acids. The CDR3 nucleotides read TGTGCCAGCAGCCTCCTGACACGATCCTACGAGCAGTACTTC. Residues: CASSLLTRSYEQYF.